This T cell receptor (beta chain) appears in the sequencing data of a study of ipilimumab plus nivolumab after autologous stem cell transplantation. Patients got ipilimumab 1 mg/kg beginning 14 to 28 days post-transplant. TCRdb keeps only in-frame clones here, not all; method: immunoSEQ multiplex PCR. The sample contains fewer than 85,000 clones, around 80% of which appear only once. Sequencing was performed on PBMCs, taken in a trial of ipilimumab plus nivolumab as post-transplant consolidation. The sequence was collected from a male donor with diffuse large B-cell lymphoma.

This chain's CDR3 is CASRANRGANEKLFF. The CDR3 coding sequence is TGTGCCAGTAGGGCTAACAGGGGCGCCAATGAAAAACTGTTTTTT. The chain has TRBV19 and TRBJ1-4; 7 bases agree with TRBD1. Unmatched junction bases numbered 9, after V lost 6 bases and J lost 5 bases. The germline gives CDR1 LNHDA, CDR2 SQIVND (reference sequence). CDR3 length equals 15 residues.